The clone carrying this T cell receptor (beta chain) was detected only a few times. Its antigen is unidentified. Trimming shortened V by 4 bases and J by 9 bases, and 7 bases separated the two germline ends. CDR1 and CDR2 from the germline V gene are SEHNR and FQNEAQ (reference sequence). The CDR3 runs to 11 residues. TCRdb analysed the reads with MiXCR anew, one entry per CDR3 protein. The sample lists 360,000 or so distinct CDR3 sequences, about 35% occurring once. This entry belongs to a study of T cell repertoires in cytomegalovirus infection. The gene calls are TRBV7-9 and TRBJ2-1; unclear D gene. The receptor comes from a human donor in good health (CMV status not recorded). Some clones in this sample may be carry-over from other donors' samples. The sequences come from cultured PBMCs, collected from culture after CMV antigen stimulation. The CDR3 sequence is CASSSLIEQFF. For the CDR3, the DNA is TGTGCCAGCAGCTCGTTGATTGAGCAGTTCTTC.